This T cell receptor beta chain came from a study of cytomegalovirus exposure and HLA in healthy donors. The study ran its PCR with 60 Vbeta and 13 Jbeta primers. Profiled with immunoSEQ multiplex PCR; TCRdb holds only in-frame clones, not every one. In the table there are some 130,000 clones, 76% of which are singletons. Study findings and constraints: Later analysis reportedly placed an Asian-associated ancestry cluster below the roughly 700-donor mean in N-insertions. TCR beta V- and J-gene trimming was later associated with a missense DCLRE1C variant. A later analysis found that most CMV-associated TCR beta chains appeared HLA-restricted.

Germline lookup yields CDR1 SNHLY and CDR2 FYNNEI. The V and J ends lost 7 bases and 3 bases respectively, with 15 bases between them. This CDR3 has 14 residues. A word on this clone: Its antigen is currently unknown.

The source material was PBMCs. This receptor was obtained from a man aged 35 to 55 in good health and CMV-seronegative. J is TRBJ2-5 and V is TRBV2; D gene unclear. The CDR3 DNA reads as TGTGCCAGCACCCCAAGAGATGGAGAAGAGACCCAGTACTTC. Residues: CASTPRDGEETQYF.